This T cell receptor (beta chain) came from a study of T cells in Graves' hyperthyroidism and ophthalmopathy. This CDR3 is built from 13 residues. Between the trimmed V and J ends, which lost 5 bases and 0 bases, there was a span of 10 bases. The germline gives CDR1 GTSNPN, CDR2 SVGIG (reference sequence). This clonotype appeared many times. Using RNA transcripts as the source, TCR beta CDR3 regions were amplified. In the first-round RT-PCR of the TCR CDR3, the HTBI primer set was used. TCRdb independently ran MiXCR on the multiplex PCR reads; one entry per CDR3 protein. The data hold about 410,000 distinct CDR3 sequences, with roughly 15% observed a single time.

This chain uses TRBV30 with TRBJ1-1, with D tentatively TRBD1 (5 bases). The TCR originated in a man younger than 35 with Graves' ophthalmopathy. Sequencing was done on a sample of blood. CDR3 in amino acids: CAWSDSLNTEAFF. The CDR3 nucleotides are TGTGCCTGGTCTGACAGCCTGAACACTGAAGCTTTCTTT. Combining the CDR3 with reference TRBV30 and TRBJ1-1 gives the whole variable domain SQTIHQWPATLVQPVGSPLSLECTVEGTSNPNLYWYRQAAGRGLQLLFYSVGIGQISSEVPQNLSASRPQDRQFILSSKKLLLSDSGFYLCAWSDSLNTEAFFGQGTRLTVV.